This T cell receptor beta chain was captured by sequencing in a study of T cell repertoires in cytomegalovirus infection. TCRdb reprocessed the reads with MiXCR, giving one entry per CDR3 protein. The sample contains 310,000 or so distinct CDR3 sequences, about a sixth of which appear only once. Germline V lookup: CDR1 SGHTA, CDR2 FQGNSA. CDR3 length: 15 amino acids. Losses at the gene ends were 1 base for V and 6 bases for J; bases not matched to a gene: 8. There are many counts of this clonotype. The origin of this receptor is a human donor in good health (CMV status not recorded). Some clones in this sample may be carry-over from other donors' samples. V is TRBV7-2 and J is TRBJ1-1; TRBD1 matches at 7 bases. Material for sequencing was PBMCs. The CDR3: CASSLVGTDGAEAFF. CDR3 coding DNA: TGTGCCAGCAGCTTAGTCGGGACAGACGGTGCTGAAGCTTTCTTT.